Each of the 32 T cell receptor beta chains below was sequenced from the same sample in a study of T cells in Graves' hyperthyroidism and ophthalmopathy. TCR beta CDR3 regions were amplified from RNA transcripts. The primer set for the first-round RT-PCR of the TCR CDR3 was HTBI. One entry per CDR3 protein, called by TCRdb with MiXCR from the multiplex PCR reads. Altogether 530,000 or so distinct CDR3 sequences are present, roughly 24% being singletons, with the ten largest covering 11%. The sample comprised blood. Source of these receptors: a woman in her twenties or thirties with Graves' ophthalmopathy.

This clonotype appeared many times. The chain carries TRBV20-1 and TRBJ2-5; TRBD2 matches 8 bases. The CDR3 totals 15 residues. After removal of 1 base from V and 5 bases from J, the junction contained 9 bases not matched to a gene. Looked up from germline, CDR1 is DFQATT and CDR2 is SNEGSKA (reference sequence). CDR3: CSARVGAGVRETQYF. DNA for the CDR3: TGCAGTGCTAGAGTAGGAGCGGGGGTGAGGGAGACCCAGTACTTC.

This clonotype has a handful of counts. The J gene is TRBJ2-7, the V gene TRBV28, with a weak D call TRBD1 (6 bases). Germline V CDR1 and CDR2: MDHEN, SYDVKM. Trimming stripped 6 bases from V and 3 bases from J, with 12 bases between. The CDR3 is made up of 13 amino acids. Here the CDR3 reads CASRVGHLYEQYF. The CDR3 DNA sequence: TGTGCCAGCAGGGTGGGACACCTCTACGAGCAGTACTTC.

There are many counts of this clonotype. V is TRBV6-2 or TRBV6-3 and J is TRBJ1-5, with D possibly being TRBD1 (5 bases). V was pared by 7 bases and J by 6 bases, with 13 bases between. Germline V lookup: CDR1 MNHEY, CDR2 SVGEGT. The CDR3 is 13 residues long. Here the CDR3 reads CASKGEWGQPQHF. DNA of the CDR3: TGTGCCAGCAAAGGGGAATGGGGTCAGCCCCAGCATTTT.

The sample holds many counts of this clonotype. The chain recombines TRBV29-1 with TRBJ2-7; a possible D gene is TRBD2 (6 bases). Trimming cost V 4 bases and J 2 bases, with 12 bases left between them. Germline V gives CDR1 SQVTM, CDR2 ANQGSEA. The CDR3 covers 13 residues. CDR3 sequence: CSVAPGLPYEQYF. The CDR3, as DNA: TGCAGCGTTGCTCCGGGACTGCCCTACGAGCAGTACTTC.

The V call is TRBV5-4, the J call TRBJ2-3, with TRBD1 matching over 9 bases. The CDR3 is 16 residues long. Germline V gene sequence: CDR1 SGHNT, CDR2 YYREEE (reference sequence). V gave up 3 bases and J gave up 4 bases; unmatched junction bases: 9. Here the CDR3 reads CASSSGTGWAADTQYF. The DNA of the CDR3 is TGTGCCAGCAGCTCGGGGACAGGGTGGGCAGCAGATACGCAGTATTTT.

This clonotype was observed a handful of times. V is TRBV5-1 and J is TRBJ2-7; D is unresolved. Trimming removed 4 bases at V and 7 bases at J, with 15 bases between. Germline V lookup: CDR1 SGHRS, CDR2 YFSETQ. The CDR3 extends over 13 amino acids. In nucleotides, the CDR3 is TGCGCCAGCAGCGGGGATTTCGAAGAAGAGCAGTACTTC. Its protein product is CASSGDFEEEQYF.

This clonotype appeared many times. This chain joins TRBV6-2 or TRBV6-3 and TRBJ1-3; D is unclear. The CDR3 length is 15 residues. V gave up 2 bases and J gave up 0 bases, with 8 bases separating them. In germline, CDR1 is MNHEY, CDR2 SVGEGT. The CDR3 DNA reads TGTGCCAGCAGTTACCTCAGACGCTCTGGAAACACCATATATTTT. It specifies CASSYLRRSGNTIYF.

This clonotype has ten or more counts. The rearrangement uses TRBV27 and TRBJ1-5; a possible D gene is TRBD1 (6 bases). The germline gives CDR1 MNHEY, CDR2 SMNVEV (reference sequence). V was cut by 0 bases and J by 7 bases, with 7 bases left in between. The CDR3 runs 13 residues. The CDR3 here is CASSLSGGQPQHF. Here the CDR3 DNA reads TGTGCCAGCAGTTTATCGGGGGGCCAGCCCCAGCATTTT.

This clonotype was seen more than once but under ten times. A much larger clone lies a single base off, so this may be a read error. CDR3 sequence: CASSLTPAYTIYF. In DNA, the CDR3 is TGTGCCAGCAGCTTGACCCCCGCATACACCATATATTTT. The chain recombines TRBV7-3 with TRBJ1-3; D remains ambiguous. Germline loops: CDR1 SGHTA, CDR2 FQGTGA. The CDR3 totals 13 residues. Trimming removed 3 bases from V and 8 bases from J, with 11 bases in between.

This clonotype was picked up many times. The gene calls are TRBV20-1 and TRBJ1-3; maybe TRBD1 (5 bases). The V and J ends lost 6 bases and 0 bases respectively, with 15 bases between them. Germline CDR1 and CDR2: DFQATT and SNEGSKA (reference sequence). This CDR3 is built from 15 residues. CDR3 protein: CSARGPPSSGNTIYF. CDR3 bases: TGCAGTGCCCGGGGACCGCCTTCCTCTGGAAACACCATATATTTT.

With respect to this clonotype: A much larger clone is a single base away; this may be a read error. The final CDR3 position lacks the conserved phenylalanine or tryptophan, pointing to a likely read error. The J gene is TRBJ1-1, the V gene TRBV11-3; possibly TRBD1 for D (5 bases). Germline values: CDR1 SGHNT, CDR2 YENEEA. The V gene lost 8 bases and the J gene lost 7 bases, with 14 bases spanning the gap. The CDR3 loop spans 12 amino acids. The CDR3 DNA reads TGTGCCAGCCAGGGCCAGGGCGGTGAAGCTTTCTTG. This sequence encodes CASQGQGGEAFL.

The chain combines TRBV29-1 with TRBJ1-1, with 9 bases matching TRBD1. Germline V gene sequence: CDR1 SQVTM, CDR2 ANQGSEA. The CDR3 length is 16 residues. Trimming cost V 3 bases and J 0 bases; bases outside gene matches: 8. The CDR3 reads CSVDRTGAGMNTEAFF. The CDR3 DNA follows: TGCAGCGTTGACCGGACAGGGGCTGGGATGAACACTGAAGCTTTCTTT.

This clonotype has a count of ten or more. The chain employs TRBV5-1 and TRBJ2-7; D is ambiguous. Germline CDR1 is SGHRS and CDR2 is YFSETQ. Deletions cut 4 bases from V and 3 bases from J, with 17 bases between. The CDR3 runs to 15 residues. The CDR3 DNA sequence: TGCGCCAGCAGCCCGAGAAATAGGATCTTCTACGAGCAGTACTTC. Protein: CASSPRNRIFYEQYF.

This clonotype was detected ten times or more. The genes are TRBV28 and TRBJ1-2, with D possibly matching TRBD1 (6 bases). Germline CDR1 reads MDHEN; CDR2 reads SYDVKM. V lost 6 bases, J lost 0 bases, and 8 bases lay in between. The CDR3 is 13 residues long. In nucleotides, the CDR3 is TGTGCCAGCAGGGACAGTACTAACTATGGCTACACCTTC. Its protein is CASRDSTNYGYTF.

This chain joins TRBV6-1 and TRBJ1-1; D is possibly TRBD1 (5 bases). V was pared by 7 bases and J by 4 bases, with 22 bases between. The CDR3 totals 16 residues. CDR1 and CDR2 (germline): MNHNS, SASEGT. The CDR3 DNA follows: TGTGCCAGCAAGGAAGGTCGGGCGGGGGACTTCACTGAAGCTTTCTTT. Translated, it gives CASKEGRAGDFTEAFF.

This clonotype was recorded many times. The V call is TRBV11-2, the J call TRBJ2-5; no clear D. CDR1 is SGHAT and CDR2 is FQNNGV in the germline V gene. This CDR3 is 13 amino acids long. Between the trimmed V and J ends, which lost 3 bases and 1 base, there was a span of 6 bases. CDR3 sequence reads: CASSFRIQETQYF. CDR3 sequence (DNA): TGTGCCAGCAGCTTTCGTATCCAAGAGACCCAGTACTTC.

This clonotype was seen at least ten times. The CDR3 spells CASSPGQGRNQPQHF. CDR3 coding DNA: TGTGCCAGCAGTCCCGGACAGGGGAGAAATCAGCCCCAGCATTTT. The genes are TRBV28 and TRBJ1-5; 9 nucleotides agree with TRBD1. The V segment lost 5 bases and the J segment 4 bases; nucleotides outside the gene matches: 6. In germline, CDR1 is MDHEN, CDR2 SYDVKM. This CDR3 has 15 residues. Complete variable domain (other parts from reference TRBV28 and TRBJ1-5): DVKVTQSSRYLVKRTGEKVFLECVQDMDHENMFWYRQDPGLGLRLIYFSYDVKMKEKGDIPEGYSVSREKKERFSLILESASTNQTSMYLCASSPGQGRNQPQHFGDGTRLSIL.

This clonotype has just a few counts. The chain joins TRBV13 to TRBJ2-5; TRBD2 matches 7 bases. The CDR3 extends over 15 amino acids. Germline CDR1 PRHDT, CDR2 FYEKMQ (reference sequence). The trim removed 0 bases at V and 2 bases at J, leaving 3 bases unmatched. CDR3 protein: CASSLGFSGQETQYF. The CDR3 nucleotides are TGTGCCAGCAGCTTAGGCTTTAGCGGGCAAGAGACCCAGTACTTC.

Comments on this clonotype: A single base separates this from a much larger clone, so it may be a read error. V usage is TRBV4-2 and J usage is TRBJ2-5; TRBD1 agrees at 11 bases. From germline, CDR1 is LGHNA and CDR2 YNFKEQ. The CDR3 loop spans 16 amino acids. CDR3 sequence reads: CASSQEGSGTGGTRYF. CDR3 DNA sequence: TGTGCCAGCAGCCAAGAAGGATCGGGGACAGGGGGTACCCGGTACTTC.

This clonotype was seen at least ten times. CDR3 protein: CSVDKLIGTEAFF. DNA for the CDR3: TGCAGCGTTGACAAATTGATCGGGACTGAAGCTTTCTTT. J is TRBJ1-1 and V is TRBV29-1; D uncertain. The CDR3 has 13 residues. Trimming pared 3 bases from V and 5 bases from J, leaving 13 bases between. CDR1 and CDR2 (germline): SQVTM, ANQGSEA.

This clonotype was found many times. This rearrangement joins TRBV12-3 or TRBV12-4 to TRBJ1-2, with D maybe TRBD1 (5 bases). The CDR3 runs 12 residues. The germline V and J ends were trimmed by 5 bases and 5 bases, with 9 bases remaining between them. The chain's CDR3 is CASSQGGYGYTF. CDR3 DNA: TGTGCCAGCAGTCAGGGTGGTTATGGCTACACCTTC.

A few counts support this clonotype. V usage is TRBV29-1 and J usage is TRBJ2-7, with D possibly being TRBD1 (6 bases). The CDR3 length is 13 residues. Trimming left V 2 bases short and J 0 bases short, with 8 bases between. Germline loops: CDR1 SQVTM, CDR2 ANQGSEA. The CDR3 is CSVEKGDSYEQYF. DNA for the CDR3: TGCAGCGTTGAAAAGGGGGACTCCTACGAGCAGTACTTC.

The gene calls are TRBV4-1 and TRBJ1-5; no clear D gene. The CDR3 totals 16 residues. The V gene's germline CDR1 is MGHRA and CDR2 YSYEKL. V was cut by 0 bases and J by 5 bases, with 14 bases left in between. As DNA, the CDR3 is TGCGCCAGCAGCCAAGATGGTTACCCCGGGGATCAGCCCCAGCATTTT. It is translated as CASSQDGYPGDQPQHF.

CDR3 coding DNA: TGTGCCAGCAGCTTCGAGGGACTAGCGGGAGGTTGGGGCGAGCAGTACTTC. It codes for CASSFEGLAGGWGEQYF. The chain employs TRBV11-2 and TRBJ2-7; TRBD2 aligns across 15 bases. Per the germline V gene, CDR1 is SGHAT and CDR2 is FQNNGV. This CDR3 has 17 amino acids. The trim removed 3 bases at V and 6 bases at J, leaving 9 bases unmatched.

This clonotype was picked up a small number of times. The chain recombines TRBV7-8 with TRBJ2-3, with TRBD2 matching 7 bases. Germline lookup yields CDR1 SGHVS and CDR2 FQNEAQ. Germline trimming cut 8 bases from V and 4 bases from J; bases unmatched to any gene: 9. The CDR3 runs 14 residues. CDR3 loop: CASQVGGGSDTQYF. The CDR3, as DNA: TGTGCCAGCCAGGTGGGCGGGGGATCAGATACGCAGTATTTT.

This clonotype was detected only a few times. The DNA of the CDR3 is TGTGCCAGCAGCCCGGGGGCCACTGAAGCTTTCTTT. It codes for CASSPGATEAFF. The chain carries TRBV12-3 or TRBV12-4 and TRBJ1-1; D may be TRBD1 (6 bases). CDR3 length: 12 residues. V gave up 6 bases and J gave up 4 bases, with 9 bases separating them.

The CDR3 sequence: CASSPGTGVTHYGYTF. CDR3 coding DNA: TGCGCCAGCAGCCCCGGGACAGGGGTTACCCACTATGGCTACACCTTC. V gene TRBV5-1 combines with J gene TRBJ1-2; 10 nucleotides line up with TRBD1. The germline V gene encodes CDR1 SGHRS and CDR2 YFSETQ. V shed 4 bases and J 3 bases; nucleotides not matched to a gene: 9. The CDR3 has 16 residues.

J is TRBJ1-1 and V is TRBV2; D unclear. The CDR3 totals 15 residues. CDR1 SNHLY and CDR2 FYNNEI come from the germline V gene. V was clipped by 2 bases and J by 0 bases, with 10 bases between them. CDR3 residues: CASSESPTLNTEAFF. CDR3 coding DNA: TGTGCCAGCAGTGAATCCCCTACTTTGAACACTGAAGCTTTCTTT.

The V gene is TRBV6-1, the J gene TRBJ1-1; D call uncertain. CDR3 length: 13 residues. Germline loops: CDR1 MNHNS, CDR2 SASEGT. V gave up 8 bases and J gave up 3 bases, with 13 bases separating them. The CDR3 reads CASLSPWDTEAFF. For the CDR3, the DNA is TGTGCCAGCCTTAGCCCGTGGGACACTGAAGCTTTCTTT.

The V gene is TRBV6-2 or TRBV6-3, the J gene TRBJ2-7; 9 bases are a match to TRBD2. This CDR3 region has 15 residues. Germline assignment: CDR1 MNHEY and CDR2 SVGEGT. Trimming cost V 4 bases and J 3 bases; bases outside gene matches: 7. CDR3 bases: TGTGCCAGCAGTTTCGAGCGGGGGGCCCTCTACGAGCAGTACTTC. It specifies CASSFERGALYEQYF.

Written as DNA, the CDR3 is TGTGCTAGTGGTTTGGGGGGGACAGATGAGCAGTACTTC. Its protein product is CASGLGGTDEQYF. The chain joins TRBV12-5 to TRBJ2-7, with 7 bases that match TRBD1. The CDR3 is 13 amino acids. V lost 1 base and J lost 7; bases outside the gene matches: 4. In germline, CDR1 is LGHNT, CDR2 FRNRAP.

The chain carries TRBV12-3 or TRBV12-4 and TRBJ2-5; TRBD2 aligns across 12 bases. V trimming: 6 bases; J trimming: 6 bases; junction bases outside the gene matches: 5. This CDR3 is built from 14 residues. CDR3: CASSRTSGVKTQYF. The DNA for the CDR3 is TGTGCCAGCAGCCGGACTAGCGGGGTCAAGACCCAGTACTTC.